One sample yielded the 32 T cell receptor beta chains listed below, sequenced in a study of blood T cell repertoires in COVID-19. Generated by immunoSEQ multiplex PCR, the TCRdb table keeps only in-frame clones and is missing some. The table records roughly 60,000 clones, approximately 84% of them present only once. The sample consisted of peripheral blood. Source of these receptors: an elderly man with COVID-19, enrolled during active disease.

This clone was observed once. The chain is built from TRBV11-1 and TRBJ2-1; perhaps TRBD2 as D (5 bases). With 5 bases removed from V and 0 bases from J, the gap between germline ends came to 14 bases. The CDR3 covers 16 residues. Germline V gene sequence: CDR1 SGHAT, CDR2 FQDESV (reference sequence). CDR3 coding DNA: TGTGCCAGCAGCGTCCAAGGAACTAGCTCCTACAATGAGCAGTTCTTC. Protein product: CASSVQGTSSYNEQFF.

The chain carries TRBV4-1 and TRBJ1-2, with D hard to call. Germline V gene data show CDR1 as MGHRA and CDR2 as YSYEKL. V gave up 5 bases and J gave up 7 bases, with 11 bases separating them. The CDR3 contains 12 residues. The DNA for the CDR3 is TGCGCCAGCAGCGCTCGCGGGGTTGGCTACACCTTC. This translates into CASSARGVGYTF.

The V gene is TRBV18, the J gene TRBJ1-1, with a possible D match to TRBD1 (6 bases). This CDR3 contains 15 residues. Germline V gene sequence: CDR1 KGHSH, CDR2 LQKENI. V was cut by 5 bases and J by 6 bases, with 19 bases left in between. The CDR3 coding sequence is TGTGCCAGCTCAGGACCCGGGGGGCGCGGAGCTGAAGCTTTCTTT. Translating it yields CASSGPGGRGAEAFF.

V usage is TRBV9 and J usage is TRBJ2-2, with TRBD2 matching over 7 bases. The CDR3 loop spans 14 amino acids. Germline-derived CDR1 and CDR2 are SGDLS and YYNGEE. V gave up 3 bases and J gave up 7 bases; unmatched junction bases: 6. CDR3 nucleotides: TGTGCCAGCAGCGCGCGGGAGATCGGCGGGGAGCTGTTTTTT. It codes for CASSAREIGGELFF.

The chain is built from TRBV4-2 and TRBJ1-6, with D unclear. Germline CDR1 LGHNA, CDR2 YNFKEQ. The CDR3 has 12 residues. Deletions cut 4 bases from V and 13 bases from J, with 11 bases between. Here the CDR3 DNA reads TGTGCCAGCAGCCTAACCGGAGGGCCCCTCCACTTT. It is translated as CASSLTGGPLHF.

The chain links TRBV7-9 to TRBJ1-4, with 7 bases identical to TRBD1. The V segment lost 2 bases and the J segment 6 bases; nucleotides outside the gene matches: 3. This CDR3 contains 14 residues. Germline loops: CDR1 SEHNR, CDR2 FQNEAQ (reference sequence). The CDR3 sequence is CASSLRGGHEKLFF. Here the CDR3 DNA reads TGTGCCAGCAGCTTACGAGGGGGCCATGAAAAACTGTTTTTT.

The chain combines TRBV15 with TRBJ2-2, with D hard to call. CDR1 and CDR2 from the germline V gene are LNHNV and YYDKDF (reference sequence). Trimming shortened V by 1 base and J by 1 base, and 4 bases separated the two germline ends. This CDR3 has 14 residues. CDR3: CATSRVRNTGELFF. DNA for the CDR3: TGTGCCACCAGCAGAGTCAGGAACACCGGGGAGCTGTTTTTT.

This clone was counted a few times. The chain's CDR3 is CASSPTDRNTEAFF. Here the CDR3 DNA reads TGTGCCAGCAGCCCGACGGACAGGAACACTGAAGCTTTCTTT. The genes are TRBV9 and TRBJ1-1, with a weak D call TRBD1 (6 bases). The CDR3 consists of 14 residues. CDR1 is SGDLS, CDR2 YYNGEE, per germline. Deletions cut 4 bases from V and 1 base from J, with 11 bases between. The full variable domain, rest sourced from reference TRBV9 and TRBJ1-1, is DSGVTQTPKHLITATGQRVTLRCSPRSGDLSVYWYQQSLDQGLQFLIQYYNGEERAKGNILERFSAQQFPDLHSELNLSSLELGDSALYFCASSPTDRNTEAFFGQGTRLTVV.

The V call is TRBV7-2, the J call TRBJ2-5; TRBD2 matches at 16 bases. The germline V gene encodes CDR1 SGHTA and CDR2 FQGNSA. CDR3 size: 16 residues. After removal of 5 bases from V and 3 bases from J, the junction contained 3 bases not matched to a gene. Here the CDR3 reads CASSAGLAGGKETQYF. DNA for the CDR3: TGTGCCAGCAGCGCGGGACTAGCGGGGGGGAAAGAGACCCAGTACTTC.

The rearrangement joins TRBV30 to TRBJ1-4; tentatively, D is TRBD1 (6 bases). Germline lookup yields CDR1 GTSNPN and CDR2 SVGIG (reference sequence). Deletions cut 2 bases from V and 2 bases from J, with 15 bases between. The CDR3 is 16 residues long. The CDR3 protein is CAWSLGQGQTNEKLFF. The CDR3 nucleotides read TGTGCCTGGAGTCTTGGGCAGGGGCAGACTAATGAAAAACTGTTTTTT.

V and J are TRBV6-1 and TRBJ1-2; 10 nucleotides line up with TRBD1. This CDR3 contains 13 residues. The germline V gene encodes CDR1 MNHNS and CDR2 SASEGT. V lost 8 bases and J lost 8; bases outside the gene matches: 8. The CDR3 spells CASGDRGPAGYTF. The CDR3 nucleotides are TGTGCCAGCGGAGACAGGGGGCCGGCGGGCTACACCTTC.

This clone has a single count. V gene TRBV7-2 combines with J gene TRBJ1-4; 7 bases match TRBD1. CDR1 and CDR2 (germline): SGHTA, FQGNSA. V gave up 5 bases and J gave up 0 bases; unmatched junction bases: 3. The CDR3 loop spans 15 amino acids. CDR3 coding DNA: TGTGCCAGCAGCGGGGACAGTGCAACTAATGAAAAACTGTTTTTT. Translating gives CASSGDSATNEKLFF.

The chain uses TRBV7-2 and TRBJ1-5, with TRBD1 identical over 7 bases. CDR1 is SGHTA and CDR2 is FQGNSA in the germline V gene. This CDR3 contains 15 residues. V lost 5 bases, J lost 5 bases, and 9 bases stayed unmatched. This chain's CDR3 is CASSPDRSSYQPQHF. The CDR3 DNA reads TGTGCCAGCAGCCCGGACAGGTCCTCTTATCAGCCCCAGCATTTT.

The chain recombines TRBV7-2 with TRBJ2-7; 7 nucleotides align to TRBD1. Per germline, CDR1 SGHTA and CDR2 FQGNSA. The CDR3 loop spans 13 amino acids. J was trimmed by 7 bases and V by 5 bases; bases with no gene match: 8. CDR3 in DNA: TGTGCCAGCAGCCCCCCGACAGGGTGGGAGCAGTACTTC. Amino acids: CASSPPTGWEQYF.

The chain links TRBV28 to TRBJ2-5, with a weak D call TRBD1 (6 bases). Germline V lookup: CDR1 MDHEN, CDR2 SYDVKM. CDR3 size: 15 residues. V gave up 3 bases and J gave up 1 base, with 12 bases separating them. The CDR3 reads CASSLPGASQETQYF. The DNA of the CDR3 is TGTGCCAGCAGTTTGCCAGGGGCCTCCCAAGAGACCCAGTACTTC. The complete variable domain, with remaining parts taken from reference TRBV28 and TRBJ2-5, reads DVKVTQSSRYLVKRTGEKVFLECVQDMDHENMFWYRQDPGLGLRLIYFSYDVKMKEKGDIPEGYSVSREKKERFSLILESASTNQTSMYLCASSLPGASQETQYFGPGTRLLVL.

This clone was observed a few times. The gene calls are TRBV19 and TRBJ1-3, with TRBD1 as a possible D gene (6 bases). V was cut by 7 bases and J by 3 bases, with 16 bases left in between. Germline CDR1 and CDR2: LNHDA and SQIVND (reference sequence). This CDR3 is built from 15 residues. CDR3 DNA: TGTGCCAGTACTCTATCCGGGACACTTGGAAACACCATATATTTT. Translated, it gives CASTLSGTLGNTIYF.

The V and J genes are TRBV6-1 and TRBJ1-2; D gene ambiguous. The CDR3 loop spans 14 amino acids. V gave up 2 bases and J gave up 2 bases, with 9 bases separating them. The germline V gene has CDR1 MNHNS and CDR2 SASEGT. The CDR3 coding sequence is TGTGCCAGCAGTGAAAGGAGAGGAAACTATGGCTACACCTTC. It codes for CASSERRGNYGYTF.

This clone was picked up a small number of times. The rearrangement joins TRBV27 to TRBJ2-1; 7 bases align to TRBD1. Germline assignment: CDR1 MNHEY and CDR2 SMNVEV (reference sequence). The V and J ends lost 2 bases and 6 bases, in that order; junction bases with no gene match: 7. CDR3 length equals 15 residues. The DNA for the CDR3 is TGTGCCAGCAGTTTAAACAGGGGTAGGGGCAATGAGCAGTTCTTC. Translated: CASSLNRGRGNEQFF.

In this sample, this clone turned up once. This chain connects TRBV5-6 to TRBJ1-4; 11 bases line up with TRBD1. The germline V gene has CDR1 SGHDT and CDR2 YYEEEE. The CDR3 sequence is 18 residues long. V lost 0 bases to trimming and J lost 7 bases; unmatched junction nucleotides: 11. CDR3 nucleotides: TGTGCCAGCAGCTTGGGGACAGGGGGCGAGTTGGAGGGTGAAAAACTGTTTTTT. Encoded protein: CASSLGTGGELEGEKLFF.

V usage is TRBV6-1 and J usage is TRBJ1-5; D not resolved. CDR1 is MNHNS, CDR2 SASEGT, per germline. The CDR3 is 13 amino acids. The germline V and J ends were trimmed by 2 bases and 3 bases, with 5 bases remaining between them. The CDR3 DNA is TGTGCCAGCAGTGAATTCGTCAATCAGCCCCAGCATTTT. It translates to CASSEFVNQPQHF.

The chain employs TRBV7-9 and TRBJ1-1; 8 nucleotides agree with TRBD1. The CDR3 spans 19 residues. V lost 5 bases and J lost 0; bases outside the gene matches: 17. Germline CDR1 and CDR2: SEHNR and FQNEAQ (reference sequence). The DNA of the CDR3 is TGTGCCAGCAGCCCTCAACGGCAGGGGGCGACTCGGATGAACACTGAAGCTTTCTTT. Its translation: CASSPQRQGATRMNTEAFF.

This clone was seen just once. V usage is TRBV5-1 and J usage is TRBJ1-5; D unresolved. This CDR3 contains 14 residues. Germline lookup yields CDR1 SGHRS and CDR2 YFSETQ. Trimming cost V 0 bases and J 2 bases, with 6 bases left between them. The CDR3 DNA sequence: TGCGCCAGCAGCTTGGATCGGGGCAATCAGCCCCAGCATTTT. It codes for CASSLDRGNQPQHF.

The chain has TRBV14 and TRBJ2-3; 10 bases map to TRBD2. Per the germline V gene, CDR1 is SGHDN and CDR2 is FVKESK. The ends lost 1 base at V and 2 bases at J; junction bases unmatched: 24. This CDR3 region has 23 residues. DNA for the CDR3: TGTGCCAGCAGCCAAGGGCGGCGACCAGCTAGCGGGAGAAGTTTTGCACACACAGATACGCAGTATTTT. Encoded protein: CASSQGRRPASGRSFAHTDTQYF.

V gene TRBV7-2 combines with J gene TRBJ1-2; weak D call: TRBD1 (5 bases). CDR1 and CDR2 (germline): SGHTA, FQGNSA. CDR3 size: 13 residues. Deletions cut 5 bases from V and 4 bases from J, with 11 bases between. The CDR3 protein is CASSPTALYGYTF. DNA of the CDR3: TGTGCCAGCAGCCCGACAGCACTCTATGGCTACACCTTC.

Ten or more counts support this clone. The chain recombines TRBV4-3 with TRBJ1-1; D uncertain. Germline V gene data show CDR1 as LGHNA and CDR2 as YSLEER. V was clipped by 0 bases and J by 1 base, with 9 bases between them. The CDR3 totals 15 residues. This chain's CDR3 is CASSQDGLENTEAFF. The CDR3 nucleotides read TGCGCCAGCAGCCAAGACGGTTTAGAGAACACTGAAGCTTTCTTT.

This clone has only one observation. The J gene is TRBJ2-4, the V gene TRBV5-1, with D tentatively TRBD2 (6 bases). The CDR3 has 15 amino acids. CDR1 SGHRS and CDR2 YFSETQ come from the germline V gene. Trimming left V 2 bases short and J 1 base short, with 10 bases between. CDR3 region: CASSFAGRAKNIQYF. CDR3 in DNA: TGCGCCAGCAGCTTTGCGGGAAGGGCCAAAAACATTCAGTACTTC.

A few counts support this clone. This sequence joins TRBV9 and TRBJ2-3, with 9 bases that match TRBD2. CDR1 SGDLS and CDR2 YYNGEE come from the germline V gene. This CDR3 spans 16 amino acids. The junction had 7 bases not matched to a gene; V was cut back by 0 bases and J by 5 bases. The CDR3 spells CASSVAGAGGGDTQYF. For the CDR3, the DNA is TGTGCCAGCAGCGTAGCGGGAGCGGGGGGTGGAGATACGCAGTATTTT.

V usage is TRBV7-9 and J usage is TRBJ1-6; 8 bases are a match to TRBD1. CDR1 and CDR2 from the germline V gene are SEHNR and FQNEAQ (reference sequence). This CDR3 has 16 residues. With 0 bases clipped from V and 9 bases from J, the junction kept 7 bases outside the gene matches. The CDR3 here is CASSLAPDRGGSPLHF. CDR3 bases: TGTGCCAGCAGCTTAGCCCCCGACAGGGGAGGTTCACCCCTCCACTTT.

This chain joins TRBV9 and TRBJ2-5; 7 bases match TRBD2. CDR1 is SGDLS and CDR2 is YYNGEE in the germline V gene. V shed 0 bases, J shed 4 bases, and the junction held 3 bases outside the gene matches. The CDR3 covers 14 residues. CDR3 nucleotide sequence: TGTGCCAGCAGCGTAGAGGGCGGGGGAGAGACCCAGTACTTC. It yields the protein CASSVEGGGETQYF.

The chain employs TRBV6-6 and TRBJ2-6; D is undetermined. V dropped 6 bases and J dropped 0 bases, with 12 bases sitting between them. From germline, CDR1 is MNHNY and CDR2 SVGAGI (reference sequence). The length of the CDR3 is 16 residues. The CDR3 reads CASRSLRSSGANVLTF. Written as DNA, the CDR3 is TGTGCCAGCAGATCCCTCAGAAGCTCTGGGGCCAACGTCCTGACTTTC.

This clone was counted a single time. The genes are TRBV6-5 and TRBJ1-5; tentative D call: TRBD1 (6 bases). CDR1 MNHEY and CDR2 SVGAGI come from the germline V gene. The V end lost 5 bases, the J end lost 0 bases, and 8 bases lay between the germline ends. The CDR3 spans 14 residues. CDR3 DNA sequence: TGTGCCAGCAGTAACAGGGATAGCAATCAGCCCCAGCATTTT. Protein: CASSNRDSNQPQHF.

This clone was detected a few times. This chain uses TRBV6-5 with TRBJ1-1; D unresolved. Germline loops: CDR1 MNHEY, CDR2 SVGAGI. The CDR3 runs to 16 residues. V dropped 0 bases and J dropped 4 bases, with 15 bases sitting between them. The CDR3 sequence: CASSYSGNKVVTEAFF. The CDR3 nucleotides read TGTGCCAGCAGTTACTCGGGCAATAAGGTAGTCACTGAAGCTTTCTTT.